This T cell receptor beta chain appears in the sequencing data of a study of early stage breast cancer tumors. Study-level information: ER+/PR+/HER2- status applied to about 80% of the 16 invasive breast tumors.

V shed 1 base and J shed 12 bases, with 13 bases lying between them. This CDR3 is built from 11 residues. Germline V gene sequence: CDR1 GTSNPN, CDR2 SVGIG (reference sequence). With respect to this clone: As yet, its antigen is unknown.

Regarding the study as a whole: Tumor and normal breast were distinguished via blood comparison in about 90% of the 16 patients. Chain pairing and CD4, CD8 or FOXP3 expression were not captured.

Each sample had two DNA replicates, around 0.45 ug blood or about 1.5 ug tissue. Sequencing was performed with immunoSEQ multiplex PCR; in TCRdb, only in-frame clones are kept and a portion is missing. The profile shows about 46,000 clones, around 80% of them singletons. This TCR was recovered from a person between 35 and 49 years old with breast cancer. The material sequenced was blood. The rearrangement uses TRBV30 and TRBJ2-7; possibly TRBD1 for D (6 bases). The chain's CDR3 is CAWSAQGNRYF. The CDR3 DNA follows: TGTGCCTGGAGTGCTCAGGGGAATCGGTACTTC.